Listed below are T cell receptor beta chains from one sample, sequenced in a study of graft-versus-host responses after intestinal transplantation. The antigens for these receptors are not known. Produced via immunoSEQ multiplex PCR; TCRdb's table is partial and in-frame only. The sample shows about 47,000 clones, around 96% of them seen only once. This specimen was unstimulated CD8+ T cells sorted from spleen or lymph node cells, taken before transplant. These receptors were taken from a human donor who was the organ donor for an intestinal transplant. CDR3s include the opening cysteine and the closing phenylalanine or tryptophan. Each record gives: D gene, J gene, V gene, clone size, CDR3 protein, CDR3 DNA. The D gene is left open where the match is weak. Size is stated for part of the rows, as once, few or many counts, or as a class when the clone is expanded.

>TRBD1|TRBJ1-5|TRBV19|NA
CASRTGTDSNQPQHF
TGTGCCAGTAGAACCGGGACAGATAGCAATCAGCCCCAGCATTTT
>NA|TRBJ1-1|TRBV19|once
CASSQGNTEAFF
TGTGCCAGTAGCCAGGGGAACACTGAAGCTTTCTTT
>NA|TRBJ1-3|TRBV7-2|NA
CASSRLHLSGNTIYF
TGTGCCAGCAGCCGTTTACATCTCTCTGGAAACACCATATATTTT
>NA|TRBJ1-2|TRBV27|once
CASRWTSPSNYGYTF
TGTGCCAGCAGATGGACAAGTCCAAGTAACTATGGCTACACCTTC
>NA|TRBJ2-3|TRBV11-2|NA
CASSLVPGEQYF
TGTGCCAGCAGCTTAGTACCTGGAGAGCAGTATTTT
>TRBD2|TRBJ2-7|TRBV27|once
CASSPRLAGGLYEQYF
TGTGCCAGCAGTCCCCGATTGGCGGGGGGTCTGTACGAGCAGTACTTC
>NA|TRBJ1-1|TRBV11-2|NA
CASSPHRTEAFF
TGTGCCAGCAGCCCACACAGGACGGAAGCTTTCTTT
>NA|TRBJ2-7|TRBV19|NA
CASSLRANYEQYF
TGTGCCAGTAGCCTACGAGCAAATTACGAGCAGTACTTC
>NA|TRBJ1-4|TRBV7-2|NA
CASSLRGPPYEKLFF
TGTGCCAGCAGCTTACGGGGGCCGCCCTATGAAAAACTGTTTTTT
>TRBD1|TRBJ2-5|TRBV6-5|NA
CASSYSDRASETQYF
TGTGCCAGCAGTTACTCGGACAGGGCTTCGGAGACCCAGTACTTC
>TRBD2|TRBJ2-5|TRBV9|NA
CASSHRGGDIQETQYF
TGTGCCAGCAGCCACCGGGGGGGCGACATCCAAGAGACCCAGTACTTC
>NA|TRBJ2-7|TRBV11-3|NA
CASSLDPAGDEQYF
TGTGCCAGCAGCTTAGATCCCGCAGGGGACGAGCAGTACTTC
>NA|TRBJ2-2|TRBV7-9|NA
CASSPVAGNLNTGELFF
TGTGCCAGCAGCCCCGTCGCAGGGAACTTGAACACCGGGGAGCTGTTTTTT
>TRBD1|TRBJ2-7|TRBV19|NA
CASSIATGGPYEQYF
TGTGCCAGTAGTATAGCAACAGGGGGCCCCTACGAGCAGTACTTC
>TRBD1|TRBJ1-6|TRBV4-1|NA
CASSLTTGGGSPLHF
TGCGCCAGCAGCCTTACCACAGGGGGGGGTTCACCCCTCCACTTT
>NA|TRBJ1-1|TRBV6-5|NA
CASSIFGGPNTEAFF
TGTGCCAGCAGTATATTCGGGGGCCCGAACACTGAAGCTTTCTTT
>NA|TRBJ2-3|TRBV9|NA
CASSVDAQPSTDTQYF
TGTGCCAGCAGCGTAGACGCACAGCCTAGCACAGATACGCAGTATTTT
>NA|TRBJ2-1|TRBV2|NA
CASTDFGWTDNEQFF
TGTGCCAGCACCGACTTCGGCTGGACGGACAATGAGCAGTTCTTC
>TRBD1|TRBJ1-5|TRBV28|NA
CASSFSRGTGVMWDQPQHF
TGTGCCAGCAGCTTCAGCCGCGGGACAGGGGTGATGTGGGATCAGCCCCAGCATTTT
>NA|TRBJ1-5|TRBV21-1|NA
CASSKVLKGMPSNQPQHF
TGTGCCAGCAGCAAAGTCCTGAAAGGTATGCCTAGCAATCAGCCCCAGCATTTT
>NA|TRBJ2-5|TRBV4-3|NA
CASSQDPGTQETQYF
TGCGCCAGCAGCCAAGATCCGGGTACCCAAGAGACCCAGTACTTC
>NA|TRBJ2-7|TRBV5-6|NA
CASSLALTEYYEQYF
TGTGCCAGCAGCTTGGCCCTGACTGAGTACTACGAGCAGTACTTC
>NA|TRBJ2-5|TRBV13|NA
CASSYRRGIETQYF
TGTGCCAGCAGCTACCGTAGAGGGATAGAGACCCAGTACTTC
>NA|TRBJ1-2|TRBV12-2|once
CASRPVWSRPPNYGYTF
TGTGCAAGTCGCCCCGTATGGTCCAGGCCCCCTAACTATGGCTACACCTTC
>NA|TRBJ2-1|TRBV27|NA
CASSLSRGNEQFF
TGTGCCAGCAGTTTGTCCAGGGGCAATGAGCAGTTCTTC
>NA|TRBJ1-2|TRBV14|NA
CASSQGTSYGYTF
TGTGCCAGCAGCCAAGGGACTAGCTATGGCTACACCTTC
>TRBD1|TRBJ2-3|TRBV9|NA
CASSPGGSSTDTQYF
TGTGCCAGCAGCCCAGGGGGCTCTAGCACAGATACGCAGTATTTT
>TRBD2|TRBJ2-5|TRBV7-6|NA
CASSPAGTSWGETQYF
TGTGCCAGCAGCCCGGCCGGGACTAGCTGGGGAGAGACCCAGTACTTC
>NA|TRBJ2-3|TRBV11-3|NA
CASSTLQDTKGATDTQYF
TGTGCCAGCAGCACACTGCAAGACACAAAAGGGGCCACAGATACGCAGTATTTT
>NA|TRBJ1-5|TRBV21-1|NA
CASSNPGSTNRPQHF
TGTGCCAGCAGCAACCCGGGATCTACTAATCGGCCCCAGCATTTT
>NA|TRBJ2-7|TRBV25-1|once
CASSELDYEQYF
TGTGCCAGCAGTGAGCTTGACTACGAGCAGTACTTC
>NA|TRBJ2-2|TRBV4-1|NA
CASSQSDRRANTGELFF
TGCGCCAGCAGCCAATCTGACAGGAGGGCGAACACCGGGGAGCTGTTTTTT
>NA|TRBJ2-7|TRBV7-9|NA
CASSPTHNYEQYF
TGTGCCAGCAGCCCAACCCATAACTACGAGCAGTACTTC
>NA|TRBJ2-5|TRBV6-6|few
CASSYLEEEETQYF
TGTGCCAGCAGTTATCTAGAGGAGGAAGAGACCCAGTACTTC
>NA|TRBJ2-7|TRBV4-1|NA
CASSQVVQGHPYEQYF
TGCGCCAGCAGCCAAGTAGTTCAGGGGCATCCCTACGAGCAGTACTTC
>TRBD1|TRBJ2-7|TRBV29-1|NA
CSVEAEDRESYEQYF
TGCAGCGTTGAAGCGGAGGACAGGGAGTCCTACGAGCAGTACTTC
>TRBD1|TRBJ1-5|TRBV18|NA
CASSPYGQGIQPQHF
TGTGCCAGCTCACCATATGGACAGGGAATTCAGCCCCAGCATTTT
>NA|TRBJ1-1|TRBV9|NA
CASSGGGTEAFF
TGTGCCAGCAGCGGCGGTGGTACTGAAGCTTTCTTT
>TRBD1|TRBJ1-5|TRBV27|NA
CASSFQGAGQPQHF
TGTGCCAGCAGTTTCCAGGGGGCAGGGCAGCCCCAGCATTTT
>TRBD1|TRBJ2-1|TRBV7-3|NA
CASSAGQGNEQFF
TGTGCCAGCAGCGCGGGACAGGGTAATGAGCAGTTCTTC
>NA|TRBJ1-1|TRBV9|NA
CASSVGVMNTEAFF
TGTGCCAGCAGCGTCGGGGTCATGAACACTGAAGCTTTCTTT